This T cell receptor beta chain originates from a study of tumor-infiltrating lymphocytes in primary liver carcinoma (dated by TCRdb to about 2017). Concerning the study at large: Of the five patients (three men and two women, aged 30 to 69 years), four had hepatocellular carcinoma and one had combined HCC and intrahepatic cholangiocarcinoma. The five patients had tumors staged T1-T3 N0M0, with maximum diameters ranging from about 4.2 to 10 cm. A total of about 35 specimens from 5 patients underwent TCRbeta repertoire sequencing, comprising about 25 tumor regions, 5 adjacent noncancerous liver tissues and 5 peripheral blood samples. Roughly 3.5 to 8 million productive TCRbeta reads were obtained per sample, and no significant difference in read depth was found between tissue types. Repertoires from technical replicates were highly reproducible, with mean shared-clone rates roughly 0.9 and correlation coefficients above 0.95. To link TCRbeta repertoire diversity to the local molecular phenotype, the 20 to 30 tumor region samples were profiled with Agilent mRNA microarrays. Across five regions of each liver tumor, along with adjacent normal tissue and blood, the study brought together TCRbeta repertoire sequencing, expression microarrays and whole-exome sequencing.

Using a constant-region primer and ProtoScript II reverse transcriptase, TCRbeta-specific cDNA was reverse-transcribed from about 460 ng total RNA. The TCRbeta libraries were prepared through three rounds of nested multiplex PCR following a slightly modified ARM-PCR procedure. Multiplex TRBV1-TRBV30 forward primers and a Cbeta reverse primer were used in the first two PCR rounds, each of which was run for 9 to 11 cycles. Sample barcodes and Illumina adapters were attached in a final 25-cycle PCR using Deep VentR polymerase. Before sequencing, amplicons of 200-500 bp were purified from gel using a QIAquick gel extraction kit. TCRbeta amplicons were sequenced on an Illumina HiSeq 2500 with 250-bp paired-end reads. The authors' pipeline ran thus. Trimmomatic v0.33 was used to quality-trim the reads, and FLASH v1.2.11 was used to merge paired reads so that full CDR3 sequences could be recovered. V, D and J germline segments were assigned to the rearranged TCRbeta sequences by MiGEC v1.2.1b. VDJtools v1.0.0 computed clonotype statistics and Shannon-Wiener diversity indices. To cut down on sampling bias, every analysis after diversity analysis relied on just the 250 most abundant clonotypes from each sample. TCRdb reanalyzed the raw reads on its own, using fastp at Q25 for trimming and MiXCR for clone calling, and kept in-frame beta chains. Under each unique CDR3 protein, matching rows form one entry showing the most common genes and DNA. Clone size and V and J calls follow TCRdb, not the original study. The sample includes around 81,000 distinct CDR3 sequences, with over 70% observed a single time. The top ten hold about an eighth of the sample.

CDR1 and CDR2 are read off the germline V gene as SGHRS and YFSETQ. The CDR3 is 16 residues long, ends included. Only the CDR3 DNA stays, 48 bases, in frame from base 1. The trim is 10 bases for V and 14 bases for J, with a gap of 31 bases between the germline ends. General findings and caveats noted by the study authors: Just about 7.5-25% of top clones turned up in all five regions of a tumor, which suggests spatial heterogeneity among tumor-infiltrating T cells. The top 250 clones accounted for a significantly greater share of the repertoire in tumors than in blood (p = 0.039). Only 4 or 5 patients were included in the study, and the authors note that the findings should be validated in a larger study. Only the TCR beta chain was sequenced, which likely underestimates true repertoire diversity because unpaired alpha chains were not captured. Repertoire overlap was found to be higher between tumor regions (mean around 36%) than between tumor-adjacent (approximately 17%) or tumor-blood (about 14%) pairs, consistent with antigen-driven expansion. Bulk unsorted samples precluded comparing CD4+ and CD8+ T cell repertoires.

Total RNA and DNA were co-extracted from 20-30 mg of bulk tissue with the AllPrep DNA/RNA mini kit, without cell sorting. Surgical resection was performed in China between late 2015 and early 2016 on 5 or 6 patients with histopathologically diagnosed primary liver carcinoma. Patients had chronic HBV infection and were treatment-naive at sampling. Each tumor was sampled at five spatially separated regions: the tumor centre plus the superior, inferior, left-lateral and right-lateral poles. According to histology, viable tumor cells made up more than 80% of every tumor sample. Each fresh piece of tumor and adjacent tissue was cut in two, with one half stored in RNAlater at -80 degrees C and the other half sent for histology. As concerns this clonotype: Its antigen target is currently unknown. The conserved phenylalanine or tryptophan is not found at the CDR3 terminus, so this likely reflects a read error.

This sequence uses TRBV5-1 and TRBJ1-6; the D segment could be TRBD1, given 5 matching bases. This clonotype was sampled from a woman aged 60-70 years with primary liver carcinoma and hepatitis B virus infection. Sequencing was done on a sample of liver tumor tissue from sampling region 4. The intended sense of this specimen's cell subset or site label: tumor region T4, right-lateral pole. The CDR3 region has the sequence CAGGFGGTIQDKALHC. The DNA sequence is TGCGCCGGCGGCTTCGGAGGGACTATCCAAGATAAGGCCCTCCACTGT.